Below, one T cell receptor beta chain is given with its context. The antigen is unknown. Germline V gene sequence: CDR1 MNHEY, CDR2 SVGAGI. The CDR3 totals 14 residues. V lost 6 bases to trimming and J lost 3 bases, with 15 bases between them. This entry belongs to a study of T cell responses to AZD1222 COVID-19 vaccine. The study, taken as a whole, reports: The study found Spike-specific TCR breadth and depth rose after two AZD1222 doses. Clonal diversity was possibly underestimated, and white British individuals and females predominated among donors. Nearly half of unique spike-specific TCRs reportedly avoided B.1.351 and B.1.1.7 mutated regions. Regions 160-218 and 743-854 dominated among vaccine-associated CD4 TCRs spanning spike.

Profiled with immunoSEQ multiplex PCR; TCRdb holds only in-frame clones, not every one. The table lists approximately 110,000 clones, roughly nine tenths of them singletons. The source of this sequence is an adult in good health. The chain combines TRBV6-5 with TRBJ2-7; TRBD1 is a possible D gene (6 bases). The source material was peripheral blood, sampled on day 0 of AZD1222 vaccination. Here the CDR3 reads CASRPGTPGYEQYF. Here the CDR3 DNA reads TGTGCCAGCAGACCAGGGACACCAGGCTACGAGCAGTACTTC.